The present TCR beta chain was sequenced within a study of cytomegalovirus exposure and HLA in healthy donors. V was clipped by 2 bases and J by 5 bases; unmatched bases: 7. The CDR3 has 15 amino acids. CDR1 and CDR2 (germline): SGHNT, YYREEE (reference sequence). Measured with immunoSEQ multiplex PCR; TCRdb has only the in-frame clones, and not every one. This sample has 120,000 or so clones, with around 88% found just once. The chain couples TRBV5-4 to TRBJ2-5; 9 nucleotides align to TRBD2. Source material: PBMCs. This receptor was obtained from a young man in good health and CMV-seronegative. The CDR3 nucleotides are TGTGCCAGCAGCTTAGACAGCGGGGGGTTGGAGACCCAGTACTTC. Its protein is CASSLDSGGLETQYF.